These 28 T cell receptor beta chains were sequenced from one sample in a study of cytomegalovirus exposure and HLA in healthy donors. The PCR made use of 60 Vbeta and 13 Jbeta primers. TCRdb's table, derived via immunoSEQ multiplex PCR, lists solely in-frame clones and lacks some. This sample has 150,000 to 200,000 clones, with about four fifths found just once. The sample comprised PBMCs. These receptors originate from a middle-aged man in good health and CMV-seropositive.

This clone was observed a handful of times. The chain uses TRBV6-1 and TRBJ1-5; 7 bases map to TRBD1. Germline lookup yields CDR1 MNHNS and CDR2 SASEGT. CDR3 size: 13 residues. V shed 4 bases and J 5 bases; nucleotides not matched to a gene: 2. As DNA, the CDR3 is TGTGCCAGCAGTGGGACAGGTTATCAGCCCCAGCATTTT. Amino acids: CASSGTGYQPQHF.

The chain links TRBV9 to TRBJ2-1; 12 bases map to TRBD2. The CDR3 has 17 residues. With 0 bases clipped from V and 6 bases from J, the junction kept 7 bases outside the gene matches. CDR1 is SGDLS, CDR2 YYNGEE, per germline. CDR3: CASSVGVLAGGANEQFF. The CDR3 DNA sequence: TGTGCCAGCAGCGTAGGGGTACTAGCGGGGGGAGCCAATGAGCAGTTCTTC.

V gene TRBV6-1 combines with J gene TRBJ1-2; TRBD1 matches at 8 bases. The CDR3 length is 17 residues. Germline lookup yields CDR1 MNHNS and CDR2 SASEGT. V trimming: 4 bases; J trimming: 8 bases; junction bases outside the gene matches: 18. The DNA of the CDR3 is TGTGCCAGCAGTGGTCCCGGGACAGGTTACACCTTATACGGCTACACCTTC. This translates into CASSGPGTGYTLYGYTF.

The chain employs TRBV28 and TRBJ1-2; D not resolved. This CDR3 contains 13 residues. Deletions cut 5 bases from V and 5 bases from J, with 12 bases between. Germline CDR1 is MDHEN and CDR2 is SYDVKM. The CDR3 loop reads CASSPPSGYGYTF. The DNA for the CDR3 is TGTGCCAGCAGTCCCCCCTCGGGGTATGGCTACACCTTC.

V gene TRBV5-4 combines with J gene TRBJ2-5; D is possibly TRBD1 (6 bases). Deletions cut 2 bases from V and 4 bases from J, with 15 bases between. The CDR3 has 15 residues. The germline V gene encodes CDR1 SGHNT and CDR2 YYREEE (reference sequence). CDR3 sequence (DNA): TGTGCCAGCAGCTTATCCGGACAGCAGGGAGAGACCCAGTACTTC. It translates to CASSLSGQQGETQYF.

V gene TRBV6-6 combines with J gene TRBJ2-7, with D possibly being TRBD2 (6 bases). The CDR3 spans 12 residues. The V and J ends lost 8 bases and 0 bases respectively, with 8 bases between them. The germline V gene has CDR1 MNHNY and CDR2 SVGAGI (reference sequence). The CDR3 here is CASGGSSYEQYF. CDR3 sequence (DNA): TGTGCCAGCGGGGGGAGCTCCTACGAGCAGTACTTC.

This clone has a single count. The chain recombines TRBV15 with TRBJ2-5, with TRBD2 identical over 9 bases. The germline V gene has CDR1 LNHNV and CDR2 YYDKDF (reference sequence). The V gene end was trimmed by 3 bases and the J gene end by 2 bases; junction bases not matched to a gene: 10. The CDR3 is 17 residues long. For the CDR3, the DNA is TGTGCCACCAGCAGTACGAAGAGCGGGAGGAATCAAGAGACCCAGTACTTC. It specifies CATSSTKSGRNQETQYF.

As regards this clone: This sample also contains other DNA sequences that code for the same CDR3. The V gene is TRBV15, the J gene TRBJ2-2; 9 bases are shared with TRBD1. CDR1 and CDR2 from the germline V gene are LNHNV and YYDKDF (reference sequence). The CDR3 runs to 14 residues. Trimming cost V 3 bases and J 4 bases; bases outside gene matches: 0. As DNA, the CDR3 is TGTGCCACCAGCAGGGACAGGGGCACCGGGGAGCTGTTTTTT. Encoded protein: CATSRDRGTGELFF.

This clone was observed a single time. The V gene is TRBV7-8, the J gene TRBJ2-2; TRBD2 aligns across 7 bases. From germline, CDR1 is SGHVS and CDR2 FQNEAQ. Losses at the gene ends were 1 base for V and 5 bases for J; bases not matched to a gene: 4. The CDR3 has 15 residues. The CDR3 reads CASSLVGGITGELFF. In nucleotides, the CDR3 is TGTGCCAGCAGCTTAGTGGGAGGGATAACCGGGGAGCTGTTTTTT.

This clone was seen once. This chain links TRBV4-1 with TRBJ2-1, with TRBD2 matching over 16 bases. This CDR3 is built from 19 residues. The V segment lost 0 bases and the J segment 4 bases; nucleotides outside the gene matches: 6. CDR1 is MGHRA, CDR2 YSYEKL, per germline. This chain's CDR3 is CASSQDGTSGRAKYNEQFF. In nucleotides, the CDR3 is TGCGCCAGCAGCCAAGACGGGACTAGCGGGAGGGCCAAATACAATGAGCAGTTCTTC.

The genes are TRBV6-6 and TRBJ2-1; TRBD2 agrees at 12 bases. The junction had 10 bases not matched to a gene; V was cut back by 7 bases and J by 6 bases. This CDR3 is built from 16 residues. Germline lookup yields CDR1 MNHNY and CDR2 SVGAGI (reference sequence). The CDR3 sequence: CASTSQGLAGLNEQFF. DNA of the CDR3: TGTGCCAGCACCTCCCAGGGACTAGCGGGCCTCAATGAGCAGTTCTTC.

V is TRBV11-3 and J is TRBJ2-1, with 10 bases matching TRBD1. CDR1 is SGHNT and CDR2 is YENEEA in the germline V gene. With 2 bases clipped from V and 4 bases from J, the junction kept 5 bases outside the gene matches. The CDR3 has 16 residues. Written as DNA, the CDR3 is TGTGCCAGCAGCTTATCCTGGGGACAGGGGTACAATGAGCAGTTCTTC. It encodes CASSLSWGQGYNEQFF.

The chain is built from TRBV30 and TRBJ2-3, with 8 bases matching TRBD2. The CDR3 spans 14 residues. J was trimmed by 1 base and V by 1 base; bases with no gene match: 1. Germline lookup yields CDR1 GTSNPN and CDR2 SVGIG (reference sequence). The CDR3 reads CAWSAGGGTDTQYF. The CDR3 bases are TGTGCCTGGAGTGCGGGGGGGGGCACAGATACGCAGTATTTT. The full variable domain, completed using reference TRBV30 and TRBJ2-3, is SQTIHQWPATLVQPVGSPLSLECTVEGTSNPNLYWYRQAAGRGLQLLFYSVGIGQISSEVPQNLSASRPQDRQFILSSKKLLLSDSGFYLCAWSAGGGTDTQYFGPGTRLTVL.

The CDR3 loop is CASSELRTGVTGELFF. The CDR3 DNA reads TGTGCCAGCAGTGAATTGAGGACAGGGGTGACCGGGGAGCTGTTTTTT. V gene TRBV25-1 combines with J gene TRBJ2-2; 9 nucleotides align to TRBD1. There are 16 residues in the CDR3. Germline CDR1 reads MGHDK; CDR2 reads SYGVNS. Trimming took 1 base from V and 5 from J; bases not matched to a gene: 5.

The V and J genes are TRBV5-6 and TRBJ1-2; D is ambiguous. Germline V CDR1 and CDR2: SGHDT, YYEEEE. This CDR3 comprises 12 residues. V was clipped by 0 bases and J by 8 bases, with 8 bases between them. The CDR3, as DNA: TGTGCCAGCAGCTTGGATGCGGTCGGCTACACCTTC. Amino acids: CASSLDAVGYTF. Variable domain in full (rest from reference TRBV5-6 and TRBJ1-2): DAGVTQSPTHLIKTRGQQVTLRCSPKSGHDTVSWYQQALGQGPQFIFQYYEEEERQRGNFPDRFSGHQFPNYSSELNVNALLLGDSALYLCASSLDAVGYTFGSGTRLTVV.

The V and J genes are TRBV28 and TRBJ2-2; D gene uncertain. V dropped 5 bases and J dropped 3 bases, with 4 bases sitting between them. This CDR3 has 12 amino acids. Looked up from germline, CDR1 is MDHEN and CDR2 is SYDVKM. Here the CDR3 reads CASSPYTGELFF. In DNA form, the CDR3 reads TGTGCCAGCAGTCCCTACACCGGGGAGCTGTTTTTT.

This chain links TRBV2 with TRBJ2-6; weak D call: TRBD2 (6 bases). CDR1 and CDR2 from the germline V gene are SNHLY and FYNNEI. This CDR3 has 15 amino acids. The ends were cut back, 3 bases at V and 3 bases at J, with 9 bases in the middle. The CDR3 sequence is CASSERGYGANVLTF. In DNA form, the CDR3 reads TGTGCCAGCAGTGAGCGGGGTTATGGGGCCAACGTCCTGACTTTC.

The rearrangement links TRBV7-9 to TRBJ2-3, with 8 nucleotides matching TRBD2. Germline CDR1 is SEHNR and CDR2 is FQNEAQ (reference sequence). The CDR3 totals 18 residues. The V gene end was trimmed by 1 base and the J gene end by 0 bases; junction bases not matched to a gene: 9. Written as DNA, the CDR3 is TGTGCCAGCAGCTTAGGACTAGCGAGGACATTGAGCACAGATACGCAGTATTTT. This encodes CASSLGLARTLSTDTQYF. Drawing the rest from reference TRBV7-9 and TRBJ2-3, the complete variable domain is DTGVSQNPRHKITKRGQNVTFRCDPISEHNRLYWYRQTLGQGPEFLTYFQNEAQLEKSRLLSDRFSAERPKGSFSTLEIQRTEQGDSAMYLCASSLGLARTLSTDTQYFGPGTRLTVL.

The chain's CDR3 is CASSDTLGQGDTDTQYF. For the CDR3, the DNA is TGTGCCAGCAGTGATACCCTGGGACAGGGTGATACAGATACGCAGTATTTT. The genes are TRBV27 and TRBJ2-3, with 9 nucleotides matching TRBD1. Per the germline V gene, CDR1 is MNHEY and CDR2 is SMNVEV (reference sequence). Trimming cost V 5 bases and J 3 bases; bases outside gene matches: 12. This CDR3 spans 17 amino acids.

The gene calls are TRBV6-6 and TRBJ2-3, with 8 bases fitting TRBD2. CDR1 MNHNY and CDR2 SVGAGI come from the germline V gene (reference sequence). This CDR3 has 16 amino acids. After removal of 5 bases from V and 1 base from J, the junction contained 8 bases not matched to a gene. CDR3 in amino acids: CASSHPLAGGTDTQYF. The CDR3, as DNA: TGTGCCAGCAGTCACCCCCTAGCGGGCGGCACAGATACGCAGTATTTT.

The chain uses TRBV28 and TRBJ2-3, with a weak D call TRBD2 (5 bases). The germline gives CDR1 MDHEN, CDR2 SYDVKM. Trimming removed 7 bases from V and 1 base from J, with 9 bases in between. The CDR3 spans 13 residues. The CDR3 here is CASKAEGTDTQYF. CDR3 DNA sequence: TGTGCCAGCAAAGCGGAAGGCACAGATACGCAGTATTTT.

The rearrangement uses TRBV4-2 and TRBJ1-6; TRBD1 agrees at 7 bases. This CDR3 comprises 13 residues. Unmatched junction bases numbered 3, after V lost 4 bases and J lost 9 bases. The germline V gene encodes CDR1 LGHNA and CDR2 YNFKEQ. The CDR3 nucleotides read TGTGCCAGCAGCCGGGACAGCCCTTCACCCCTCCACTTT. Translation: CASSRDSPSPLHF.

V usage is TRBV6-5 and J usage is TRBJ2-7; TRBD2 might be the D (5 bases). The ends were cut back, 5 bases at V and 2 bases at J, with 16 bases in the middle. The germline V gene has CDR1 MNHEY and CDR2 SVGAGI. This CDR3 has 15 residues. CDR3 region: CASSPLATLTYEQYF. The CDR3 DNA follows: TGTGCCAGCAGTCCTTTAGCGACCCTAACCTACGAGCAGTACTTC.

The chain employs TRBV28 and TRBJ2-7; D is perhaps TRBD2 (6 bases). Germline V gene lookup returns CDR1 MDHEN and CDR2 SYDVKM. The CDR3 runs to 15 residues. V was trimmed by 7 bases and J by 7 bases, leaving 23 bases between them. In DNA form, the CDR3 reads TGTGCCAGCATCCAGGCGGGGACGAAGGGTTTTGAGCAGTACTTC. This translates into CASIQAGTKGFEQYF.

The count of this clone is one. The CDR3 loop reads CASSAQSAATNEKLFF. CDR3 bases: TGTGCCAGCAGCGCCCAGTCCGCCGCAACTAATGAAAAACTGTTTTTT. The chain has TRBV9 and TRBJ1-4; D unresolved. Germline CDR1 SGDLS, CDR2 YYNGEE. Trimming removed 3 bases at V and 0 bases at J, with 12 bases between. There are 16 residues in the CDR3.

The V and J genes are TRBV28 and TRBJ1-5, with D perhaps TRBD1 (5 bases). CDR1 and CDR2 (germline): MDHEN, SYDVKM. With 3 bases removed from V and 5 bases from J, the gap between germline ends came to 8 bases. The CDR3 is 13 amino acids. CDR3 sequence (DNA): TGTGCCAGCAGTTTGTGGGGGGATCAGCCCCAGCATTTT. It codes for CASSLWGDQPQHF.

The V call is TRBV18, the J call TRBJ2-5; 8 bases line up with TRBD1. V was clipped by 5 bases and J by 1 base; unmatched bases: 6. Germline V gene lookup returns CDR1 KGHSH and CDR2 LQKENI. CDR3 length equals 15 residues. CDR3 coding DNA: TGTGCCAGCTCAGCCGGGACAGGCATCCAAGAGACCCAGTACTTC. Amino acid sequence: CASSAGTGIQETQYF.

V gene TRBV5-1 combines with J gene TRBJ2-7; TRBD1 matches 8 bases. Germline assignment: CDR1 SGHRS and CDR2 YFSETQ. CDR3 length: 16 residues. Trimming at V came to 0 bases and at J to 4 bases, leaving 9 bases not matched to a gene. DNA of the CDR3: TGCGCCAGCAGCTTGGGGGGGACAGGCACCGGGTACGAGCAGTACTTC. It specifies CASSLGGTGTGYEQYF. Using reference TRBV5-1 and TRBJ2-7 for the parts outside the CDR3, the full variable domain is KAGVTQTPRYLIKTRGQQVTLSCSPISGHRSVSWYQQTPGQGLQFLFEYFSETQRNKGNFPGRFSGRQFSNSRSEMNVSTLELGDSALYLCASSLGGTGTGYEQYFGPGTRLTVT.